The clone carrying this TCR beta chain appeared once. The antigen is unknown. Sequencing relied on a cDNA template that was reverse transcribed from extracted RNA. Some clones are missing from TCRdb's copy, which holds only in-frame ones; the method was immunoSEQ multiplex PCR. The data show about 150,000 clones, around 55% seen once. Punch biopsies of lesional scalp, plus peripheral blood, were taken from alopecia areata patients. This sample was included in a study of CD8+ T cells in alopecia areata. Study-level information: Oral tofacitinib, 5 to 10 mg twice daily, was given in an open-label trial. Study outcomes and limitations: It was lesional scalp, especially alopecia totalis/universalis, that showed higher clonality than normal scalp.

CDR3 size: 15 residues. Germline V gives CDR1 PRHDT, CDR2 FYEKMQ (reference sequence). The trim removed 0 bases at V and 2 bases at J, leaving 4 bases unmatched. The sequence was collected from a human donor with alopecia areata. Specimen: CD8+ T cells sorted from blood, collected at week 0. The V call is TRBV13, the J call TRBJ2-7; TRBD2 matches 7 bases. Here the CDR3 reads CASSLGSSGAYEQYF. The CDR3, as DNA: TGTGCCAGCAGCTTAGGCTCAAGCGGGGCCTACGAGCAGTACTTC.